This is a list of T cell receptor beta chains from one sample in a study of technical replicates of blood from several donors. Assay: immunoSEQ multiplex PCR; the TCRdb copy retains only in-frame clones and omits some. The sample includes about 85,000 clones, roughly 94% of them seen just once. Sequenced: T cells isolated from PBMCs. Receptors originate from a human donor in good health. CDR3s include the opening cysteine and the closing phenylalanine or tryptophan. The order of the fields is D gene, clone size, V gene, J gene, CDR3 protein, CDR3 DNA. D genes are given only for firm matches. Clone size appears in some rows only: once, few, many, or a class for an expanded clone.

>TRBD1|.|TRBV19|TRBJ1-5
CASSRRDRGQPQHF
TGTGCCAGTAGCCGCCGGGACAGGGGTCAGCCCCAGCATTTT
>.|.|TRBV29-1|TRBJ1-1
CSVVAGATVGMNTEAFF
TGCAGCGTTGTTGCAGGGGCGACCGTGGGCATGAACACTGAAGCTTTCTTT
>.|.|TRBV19|TRBJ2-4
CASSFGSVAKNIQYF
TGTGCCAGTAGTTTTGGCTCCGTAGCCAAAAACATTCAGTACTTC
>.|.|TRBV19|TRBJ1-4
CASSTSGTGDEKLFF
TGTGCCAGTAGTACCTCCGGGACGGGAGATGAAAAACTGTTTTTT
>TRBD2|.|TRBV6-5|TRBJ2-3
CASSGRDYPTDTQYF
TGTGCCAGCTCGGGGCGGGACTACCCCACAGATACGCAGTATTTT
>TRBD2|once|TRBV6-1|TRBJ2-7
CASSVRLAGDYEQYF
TGTGCCAGCAGTGTCCGACTAGCGGGAGACTACGAGCAGTACTTC
>TRBD1|.|TRBV4-1|TRBJ1-4
CASSQPKQGREKLFF
TGCGCCAGCAGCCAACCGAAACAGGGGAGAGAAAAACTGTTTTTT
>.|.|TRBV14|TRBJ1-2
CASSPNRQARYGYTF
TGTGCCAGCAGCCCCAACCGGCAGGCACGGTATGGCTACACCTTC
>.|.|TRBV4-1|TRBJ2-2
CASSQVLGELFF
TGCGCCAGCAGCCAAGTACTAGGGGAGCTGTTTTTT
>TRBD1|.|TRBV7-9|TRBJ1-1
CASSFLETGIEAFF
TGTGCCAGCAGCTTTTTAGAGACAGGGATAGAAGCTTTCTTT
>.|.|TRBV28|TRBJ2-5
CASSFGLIAREETQYF
TGTGCCAGCAGTTTCGGATTGATTGCCAGGGAAGAGACCCAGTACTTC
>.|.|TRBV5-1|TRBJ1-1
CASSRTEGTEAFF
TGCGCCAGCAGCCGAACGGAGGGGACTGAAGCTTTCTTT
>.|.|TRBV6-1|TRBJ2-6
CASRVVSGANVLTF
TGTGCCAGCAGGGTAGTCTCTGGGGCCAACGTCCTGACTTTC
>.|.|TRBV6-5|TRBJ1-2
CASVFGGDYGYTF
TGTGCCAGCGTCTTTGGAGGTGACTATGGCTACACCTTC
>.|.|TRBV10-3|TRBJ1-3
CAIRSGRDSGNTIYF
TGTGCCATCAGGTCTGGACGGGACTCTGGAAACACCATATATTTT
>TRBD2|.|TRBV27|TRBJ2-2
CASSPGASGGYTGELFF
TGTGCCAGCAGTCCCGGGGCTAGCGGGGGGTACACCGGGGAGCTGTTTTTT
>TRBD1|.|TRBV11-2|TRBJ2-2
CASSWIGTEITGELFF
TGTGCCAGCAGCTGGATAGGGACAGAGATCACCGGGGAGCTGTTTTTT
>.|.|TRBV6-1|TRBJ2-3
CASSDGNTDTQYF
TGTGCCAGCAGCGACGGGAACACAGATACGCAGTATTTT
>.|.|TRBV10-3|TRBJ2-5
CAIKQGGGETQYF
TGTGCCATCAAGCAGGGGGGAGGTGAGACCCAGTACTTC
>TRBD1|.|TRBV4-1|TRBJ2-7
CASSHLLLRTGPYEQYF
TGCGCCAGCAGCCACCTGTTACTCCGGACAGGGCCCTACGAGCAGTACTTC
>TRBD2|.|TRBV9|TRBJ2-3
CASSAVAGVDTQYF
TGTGCCAGCAGCGCAGTAGCGGGAGTAGATACGCAGTATTTT
>TRBD2|.|TRBV11-1|TRBJ2-3
CASSGRGALQDTQYF
TGTGCCAGCAGCGGGCGGGGGGCCTTGCAGGATACGCAGTATTTT
>.|.|TRBV19|TRBJ1-5
CASSMSENNQPQHF
TGTGCCAGTAGTATGTCGGAGAACAATCAGCCCCAGCATTTT
>.|.|TRBV6-6|TRBJ2-3
CASSSEATDTQYF
TGTGCCAGCAGTTCGGAGGCCACAGATACGCAGTATTTT
>TRBD1|.|TRBV6-5|TRBJ1-1
CASHRDRGLSAEAFF
TGTGCCAGCCACCGGGACAGGGGCCTTTCTGCTGAAGCTTTCTTT
>.|few|TRBV2|TRBJ2-7
CASSDRGSFVPFSSYEQYF
TGTGCCAGCAGTGATCGGGGAAGTTTCGTTCCGTTCAGTTCCTACGAGCAGTACTTC
>TRBD2|.|TRBV4-1|TRBJ2-7
CASSQEPRRGPRGEDEQYF
TGCGCCAGCAGCCAAGAACCCCGGAGGGGACCTCGGGGGGAAGACGAGCAGTACTTC
>.|.|TRBV27|TRBJ2-3
CASSFVSAADTQYF
TGTGCCAGCAGTTTCGTGTCCGCGGCGGATACGCAGTATTTT
>TRBD2|.|TRBV19|TRBJ2-1
CASSRGSFGGGAYNEQFF
TGTGCCAGTAGTCGCGGCTCTTTCGGTGGGGGGGCCTACAATGAGCAGTTCTTC
>.|.|TRBV11-2|TRBJ1-3
CASSLGGRGSFSGNTIYF
TGTGCCAGCAGCTTAGGAGGCAGGGGAAGTTTCTCTGGAAACACCATATATTTT
>TRBD1|.|TRBV14|TRBJ2-3
CASSPLGGSGLTDTQYF
TGTGCCAGCAGCCCCCTAGGGGGCTCGGGGCTCACAGATACGCAGTATTTT
>TRBD2|.|TRBV6-5|TRBJ2-2
CASTSLAGYTGELFF
TGTGCCAGCACCAGCCTAGCGGGGTACACCGGGGAGCTGTTTTTT